These T cell receptor beta chains were read from a single sample in a study of T cells in narcolepsy. Data came from immunoSEQ multiplex PCR; TCRdb stores just in-frame clones and leaves some out. This sample has over 25,000 clones, with about 85% found just once. Input material: CD45RA- memory CD4+ T cells from PBMCs. These receptors all come from a human donor with narcolepsy. The CDR3 runs from the conserved cysteine through the conserved F or W. The D gene is left open where the match is weak. Clone size is shown for a subset of rows, as once, few, many or a class of expanded clone.

>TRBV11-3|TRBD1|TRBJ1-2|-
TGTGCCAGCAGCTTAGAGATCGGACAGGGTCTTAACTATGGCTACACCTTC
CASSLEIGQGLNYGYTF
>TRBV18|TRBD1|TRBJ2-7|-
TGTGCCAGCTCACCCCAGCAGGGGGAGTTACACGAGCAGTACTTC
CASSPQQGELHEQYF
>TRBV2|-|TRBJ2-7|-
TGTGCCAGCAGGGAGGGGGCTGGGTCCACCTACGAGCAGTACTTC
CASREGAGSTYEQYF
>TRBV10-3|-|TRBJ2-5|-
TGTGCCATCAGTTACACAGGGACGCAAGAGACCCAGTACTTC
CAISYTGTQETQYF
>TRBV6-5|-|TRBJ1-4|-
TGTGCCAGCAGTTACAGCGGGAATGGAGGAGAAAAACTGTTTTTT
CASSYSGNGGEKLFF
>TRBV6-1|TRBD1|TRBJ1-2|-
TGTGCCAGCAGAACGGGACAGGGGCTATCCTATGGCTACACCTTC
CASRTGQGLSYGYTF
>TRBV7-9|-|TRBJ2-3|-
TGTGCCAGCAGCCACACAGATACGCAGTATTTT
CASSHTDTQYF
>TRBV6-1|-|TRBJ2-7|-
TGTGCCAGCAGCCTACAGGGTATCTACGAGCAGTACTTC
CASSLQGIYEQYF
>TRBV4-3|-|TRBJ2-7|few
TGCGCCAGCGGTTATGATCCCGACAGCTACGAGCAGTACTTC
CASGYDPDSYEQYF
>TRBV30|-|TRBJ2-3|-
TGTGCCTGGAGTCCGGCTCCCAGGCGCACAGATACGCAGTATTTT
CAWSPAPRRTDTQYF
>TRBV28|-|TRBJ1-5|-
TGTGCCAGCAGTAGTACCAATCAGCCCCAGCATTTT
CASSSTNQPQHF
>TRBV2|-|TRBJ2-1|-
TGTGCCAGCGTGGAAAGCGGTTGGTACAATGAGCAGTTCTTC
CASVESGWYNEQFF
>TRBV19|-|TRBJ1-5|-
TGTGCCTCCCAAGGGATTGCGAGCAATCAGCCCCAGCATTTT
CASQGIASNQPQHF
>TRBV14|TRBD1|TRBJ2-7|-
TGTGCCAGCAGCCAAGGGGGGGGACAGGGGTACTACGAGCAGTACTTC
CASSQGGGQGYYEQYF
>TRBV5-4|TRBD1|TRBJ2-2|-
TGTGCCACCTTCCTGAGGGACAGAAACACCGGGGAGCTGTTTTTT
CATFLRDRNTGELFF
>TRBV2|TRBD2|TRBJ2-1|-
TGTGCCAGCAGTGAAGCGCGGGGGGCGTACGGTGAGCAGTTCTTC
CASSEARGAYGEQFF
>TRBV9|-|TRBJ2-3|-
TGTGCCAGCAGCGTAGTTGTCACGCCAGCAGATACGCAGTATTTT
CASSVVVTPADTQYF
>TRBV7-2|TRBD2|TRBJ2-5|-
TGTGCCAGCAGCTTAAGCGGGGGGGCCCTGGAGACCCAGTACTTC
CASSLSGGALETQYF
>TRBV10-3|-|TRBJ1-4|few
TGTGCCATCAGTGGAGGGTCGGAGAGCAATGAAAAACTGTTTTTT
CAISGGSESNEKLFF
>TRBV2|TRBD1|TRBJ1-2|-
TGTGCCAGCAGTGAAGGACCTACAGGGGGGGGCTACACCTTC
CASSEGPTGGGYTF
>TRBV6-5|-|TRBJ1-5|-
TGTGCCAGCGGGGAAGTCGTTAATCAGCCCCAGCATTTT
CASGEVVNQPQHF
>TRBV30|-|TRBJ1-1|few
TGTGCCTGGAGCAAGATTAGGTACGCTGAAGCTTTCTTT
CAWSKIRYAEAFF
>TRBV7-2|-|TRBJ2-6|-
TGTGCCAGCAGCTTATCAGGGGCTGGGGCCAACGTCCTGACTTTC
CASSLSGAGANVLTF
>TRBV5-6|-|TRBJ1-3|-
TGTGCCAGCAGCTCACAGGGCTCTGGAAACACCATATATTTT
CASSSQGSGNTIYF
>TRBV18|-|TRBJ1-1|-
TGTGCCAGCTCACCAACGGTCATGAACACTGAAGCTTTCTTT
CASSPTVMNTEAFF
>TRBV9|-|TRBJ2-5|-
TGTGCCAGCAGCGTAGGCGGGGGCCTCCAAGAGACCCAGTACTTC
CASSVGGGLQETQYF
>TRBV6-1|-|TRBJ2-7|few
TGTGCCAGCATGAGGCAGGGGTTCGCCTACGAGCAGTACTTC
CASMRQGFAYEQYF
>TRBV2|TRBD1|TRBJ2-6|-
TGTGCCAGCAGTGACCCGGACAGGGCTGGGGCCAACGTCCTGACTTTC
CASSDPDRAGANVLTF
>TRBV5-1|-|TRBJ2-3|-
TGCGCCAGCAGCTTGCAGGTCACACTCACAGATACGCAGTATTTT
CASSLQVTLTDTQYF
>TRBV7-2|-|TRBJ1-1|-
TGTGCCAGCAGACTTCACAGAGCTGAAAACACTGAAGCTTTCTTT
CASRLHRAENTEAFF
>TRBV7-8|TRBD1|TRBJ1-2|-
TGTGCCAGCAGCTACGACAGGGATGGCTACACCTTC
CASSYDRDGYTF
>TRBV7-9|TRBD2|TRBJ2-3|-
TGTGCCAGCAGCCGAGATACTAGCGGGGGTAATAGGCAGTATTTT
CASSRDTSGGNRQYF
>TRBV5-6|-|TRBJ1-1|-
TGTGCCAGCAGCCTCGTCGGGTCGAGGAACACTGAAGCTTTCTTT
CASSLVGSRNTEAFF
>TRBV7-2|TRBD2|TRBJ2-6|-
TGTGCCAGCAGCTTTAGCGGGGCAGGGGCCAACGTCCTGACTTTC
CASSFSGAGANVLTF
>TRBV19|TRBD1|TRBJ1-1|-
TGTGCCAGTAGTAGAGAGGGGACAGGGAACACTGAAGCTTTCTTT
CASSREGTGNTEAFF
>TRBV28|TRBD1|TRBJ1-1|-
TGTGCCAGCAGTACAGGGGGCGCGGCTGGGTTTGAAGCTTTCTTT
CASSTGGAAGFEAFF
>TRBV5-4|TRBD1|TRBJ2-5|once
TGTGCCAGCAGCCCGACAGGGGGCATGCAGACCCAGTACTTC
CASSPTGGMQTQYF
>TRBV5-4|-|TRBJ1-1|-
TGTGCCAGCAGCTTGTCACAAACGAACACTGAAGCTTTCTTT
CASSLSQTNTEAFF
>TRBV7-9|-|TRBJ1-6|-
TGTGCCAGCAGCTTAGCGGGGGGTCCGAATTCACCCCTCCACTTT
CASSLAGGPNSPLHF
>TRBV18|-|TRBJ1-4|-
TGTGCCAGCTCATCATTATTAAGGGAAAAACTGTTTTTT
CASSSLLREKLFF
>TRBV6-5|TRBD1|TRBJ1-3|-
TGTGCCAGCAAAGACAGGGAAGCTGGAAACACCATATATTTT
CASKDREAGNTIYF
>TRBV6-1|TRBD1|TRBJ1-6|-
TGTGCCAGCAGTGAAGCGGGCTTCGGGACAGCAAATTCACCCCTCCACTTT
CASSEAGFGTANSPLHF
>TRBV30|-|TRBJ1-5|-
TGTGCCGGACCCTTCGGACTGCTTGGGGCTCAGCCCCAGCATTTT
CAGPFGLLGAQPQHF
>TRBV19|-|TRBJ1-4|-
TGTGCCAGTAGTAACCCCCCGGGGGGGCGCTGGACTGGTAATGAAAAACTGTTTTTT
CASSNPPGGRWTGNEKLFF
>TRBV2|-|TRBJ1-1|-
TGTGCCAGCACTCAAGGGAAGAACACTGAAGCTTTCTTT
CASTQGKNTEAFF
>TRBV28|-|TRBJ2-2|-
TGTGCCAGCAGTTTAGCCCCCGGCGCGGGGACCGGGGAGCTGTTTTTT
CASSLAPGAGTGELFF
>TRBV5-1|-|TRBJ2-3|-
TGCGCCAGCAGCCCGGAGGGCCAGTACACAGATACGCAGTATTTT
CASSPEGQYTDTQYF
>TRBV19|TRBD1|TRBJ2-3|-
TGTGCCAGTAGTCCGACAGGGGCAGGAGATACGCAGTATTTT
CASSPTGAGDTQYF
>TRBV28|TRBD2|TRBJ2-7|-
TGTGCCAGCAGTCCTCGGGGCGGGGGTTCACGCGAGCAGTACTTC
CASSPRGGGSREQYF
>TRBV2|-|TRBJ2-1|-
TGTGCCAGCAGCAGACAGACCATCTCCTACAATGAGCAGTTCTTC
CASSRQTISYNEQFF
>TRBV5-1|-|TRBJ2-1|-
TGCGCCAGCAGCTTGGGCAGGGTGGAGAGTGAGCAGTTCTTC
CASSLGRVESEQFF
>TRBV19|-|TRBJ1-1|once
TGTGCCAGTAGAACAAGCAGCTCCACTGAAGCTTTCTTT
CASRTSSSTEAFF
>TRBV5-1|-|TRBJ2-3|-
TGCGCCAGCAGCTTGGTTTACGGGGATACGCAGTATTTT
CASSLVYGDTQYF